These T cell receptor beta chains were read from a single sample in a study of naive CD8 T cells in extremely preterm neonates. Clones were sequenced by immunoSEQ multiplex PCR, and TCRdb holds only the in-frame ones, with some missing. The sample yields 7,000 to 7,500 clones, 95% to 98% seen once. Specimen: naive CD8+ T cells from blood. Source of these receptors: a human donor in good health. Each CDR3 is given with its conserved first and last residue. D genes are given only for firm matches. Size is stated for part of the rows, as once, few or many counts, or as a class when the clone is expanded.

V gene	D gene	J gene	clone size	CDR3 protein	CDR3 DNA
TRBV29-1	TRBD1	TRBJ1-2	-	CSVEGYRGEGGYTF	TGCAGCGTTGAAGGCTACAGGGGTGAGGGTGGCTACACCTTC
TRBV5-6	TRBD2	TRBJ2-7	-	CASSRTSGRAYEQYF	TGTGCCAGCAGCCGGACTAGCGGGAGGGCCTACGAGCAGTACTTC
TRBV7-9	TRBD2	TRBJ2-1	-	CASSLAPSGINEQFF	TGTGCCAGCAGCTTAGCCCCTAGCGGGATAAATGAGCAGTTCTTC
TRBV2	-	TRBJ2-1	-	CASSEGIPRAAYNEQFF	TGTGCCAGCAGTGAGGGTATCCCGCGGGCCGCCTACAATGAGCAGTTCTTC
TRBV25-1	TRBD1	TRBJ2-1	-	CASSGRQGADNEQFF	TGTGCCAGCAGTGGGAGACAGGGGGCTGACAATGAGCAGTTCTTC
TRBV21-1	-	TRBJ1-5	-	CASSKVGGASNQPQHF	TGTGCCAGCAGCAAAGTGGGGGGGGCAAGCAATCAGCCCCAGCATTTT
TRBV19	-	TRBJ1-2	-	CASNPATGDGYTF	TGTGCCAGTAATCCCGCGACAGGAGATGGCTACACCTTC
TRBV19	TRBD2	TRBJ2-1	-	CASSIRREGPEQFF	TGTGCCAGTAGTATAAGGCGGGAGGGCCCTGAGCAGTTCTTC
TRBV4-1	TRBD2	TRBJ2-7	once	CASSQVHTSGSTYEQYF	TGCGCCAGCAGCCAGGTCCACACTAGCGGGAGTACCTACGAGCAGTACTTC
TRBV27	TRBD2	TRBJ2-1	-	CASSLINLAGVDEQFF	TGTGCCAGCAGTTTAATAAACCTAGCGGGAGTCGATGAGCAGTTCTTC
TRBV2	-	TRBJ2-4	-	CASSRTVAKNIQYF	TGTGCCAGCAGTCGGACAGTAGCCAAAAACATTCAGTACTTC
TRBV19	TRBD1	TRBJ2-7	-	CASSIITGTGVIGEQYF	TGTGCCAGTAGTATTATAACCGGGACAGGGGTTATCGGCGAGCAGTACTTC
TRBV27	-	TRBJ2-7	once	CASSPGNSYEQYF	TGTGCCAGCAGCCCCGGGAACTCCTACGAGCAGTACTTC
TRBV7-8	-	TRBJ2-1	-	CASSLAGSAYNEQFF	TGTGCCAGCAGCTTAGCCGGGAGCGCCTACAATGAGCAGTTCTTC
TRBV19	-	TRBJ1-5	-	CASSISLYQPQHF	TGTGCCAGTAGTATTTCCCTGTATCAGCCCCAGCATTTT
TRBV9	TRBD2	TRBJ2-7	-	CASSLGTSGNEQYF	TGTGCCAGCAGCCTAGGGACTAGTGGAAACGAGCAGTACTTC
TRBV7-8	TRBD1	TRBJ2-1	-	CASSLPDRGSVGIGQFF	TGTGCCAGCAGCCTACCCGACAGGGGGTCTGTCGGAATCGGGCAGTTCTTC
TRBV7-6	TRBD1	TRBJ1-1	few	CASSSGTGEAFF	TGTGCCAGCAGCTCGGGGACAGGCGAAGCTTTCTTT
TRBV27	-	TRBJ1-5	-	CASSPFGGVGQPQHF	TGTGCCAGCAGTCCCTTCGGGGGGGTCGGGCAGCCCCAGCATTTT
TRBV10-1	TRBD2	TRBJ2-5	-	CASRRLARLAGGQRTQYF	TGCGCCAGCCGGAGGTTGGCCCGACTAGCGGGAGGCCAAAGGACCCAGTACTTC
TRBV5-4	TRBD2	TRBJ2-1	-	CASSLSGSRYNEQFF	TGTGCCAGCAGCCTTAGCGGGAGCCGCTACAATGAGCAGTTCTTC
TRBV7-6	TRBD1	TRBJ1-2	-	CASSSTGVDGYTF	TGTGCCAGCAGCTCGACAGGGGTAGATGGCTACACCTTC
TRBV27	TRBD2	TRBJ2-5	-	CASSSGTSGSLETQYF	TGTGCCAGCAGTTCAGGGACTAGCGGGAGTCTAGAGACCCAGTACTTC